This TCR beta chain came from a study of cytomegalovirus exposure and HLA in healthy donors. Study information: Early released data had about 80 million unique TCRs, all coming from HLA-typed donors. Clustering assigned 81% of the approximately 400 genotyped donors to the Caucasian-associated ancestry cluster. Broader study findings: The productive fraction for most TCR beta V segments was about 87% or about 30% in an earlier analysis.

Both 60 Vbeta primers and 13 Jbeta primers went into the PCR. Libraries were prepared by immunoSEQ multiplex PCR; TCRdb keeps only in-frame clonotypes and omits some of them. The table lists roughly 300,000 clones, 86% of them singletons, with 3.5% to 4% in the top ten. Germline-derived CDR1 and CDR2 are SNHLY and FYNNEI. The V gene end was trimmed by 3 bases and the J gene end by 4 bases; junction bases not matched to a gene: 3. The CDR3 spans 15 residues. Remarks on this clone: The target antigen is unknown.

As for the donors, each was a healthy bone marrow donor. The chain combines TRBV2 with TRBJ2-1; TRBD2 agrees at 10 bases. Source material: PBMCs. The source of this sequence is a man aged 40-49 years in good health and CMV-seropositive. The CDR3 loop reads CASSDTSGIYNEQFF. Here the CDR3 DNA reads TGTGCCAGCAGTGACACTAGCGGGATTTACAATGAGCAGTTCTTC.